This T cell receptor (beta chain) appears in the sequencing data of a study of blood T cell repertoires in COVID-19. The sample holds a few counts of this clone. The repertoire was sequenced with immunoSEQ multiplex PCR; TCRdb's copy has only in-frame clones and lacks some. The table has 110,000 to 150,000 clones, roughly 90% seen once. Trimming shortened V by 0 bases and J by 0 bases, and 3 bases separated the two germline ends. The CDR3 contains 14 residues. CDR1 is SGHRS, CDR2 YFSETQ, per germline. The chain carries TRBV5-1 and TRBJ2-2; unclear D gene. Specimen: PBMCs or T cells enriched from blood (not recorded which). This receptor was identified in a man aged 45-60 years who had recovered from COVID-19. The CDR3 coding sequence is TGCGCCAGCAGCTTGGTCACGAACACCGGGGAGCTGTTTTTT. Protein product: CASSLVTNTGELFF.